These 22 T cell receptor beta chains originate from one sample sequenced in a study of cytomegalovirus exposure and HLA in healthy donors. The PCR used 60 Vbeta and 13 Jbeta primers. Some clones are missing from TCRdb's copy, which holds only in-frame ones; the method was immunoSEQ multiplex PCR. The sample lists some 150,000 clones; 77% were seen once. Sequences were obtained from PBMCs. The receptors come from a woman in her thirties in good health and CMV-seronegative.

The rearrangement uses TRBV15 and TRBJ1-2, with D perhaps TRBD1 (6 bases). This CDR3 is 18 amino acids long. The germline V gene encodes CDR1 LNHNV and CDR2 YYDKDF (reference sequence). V was cut by 5 bases and J by 3 bases, with 25 bases left in between. CDR3 loop: CATSARVGAQRGYYGYTF. The CDR3, as DNA: TGTGCCACCAGCGCACGGGTGGGGGCTCAAAGGGGCTACTATGGCTACACCTTC.

The chain uses TRBV7-8 and TRBJ1-2, with D perhaps TRBD1 (6 bases). Trimming took off 5 bases at V and 8 bases at J, with 12 bases between the two ends. The CDR3 covers 12 residues. Germline loops: CDR1 SGHVS, CDR2 FQNEAQ. CDR3 loop: CASSQNGGGYTF. Here the CDR3 DNA reads TGTGCCAGCAGCCAAAATGGGGGCGGCTACACCTTC.

This chain connects TRBV27 to TRBJ2-2, with TRBD1 matching 12 bases. CDR1 MNHEY and CDR2 SMNVEV come from the germline V gene (reference sequence). This CDR3 region has 16 residues. Trimming took 7 bases from V and 6 from J; bases not matched to a gene: 9. CDR3 nucleotide sequence: TGTGCCAGCACCTTGGGGACAGGGGGCGCCTCCGGGGAGCTGTTTTTT. Its protein product is CASTLGTGGASGELFF.

V is TRBV15 and J is TRBJ1-2, with 9 nucleotides matching TRBD1. V shed 0 bases and J 6 bases; nucleotides not matched to a gene: 5. The CDR3 runs 15 residues. In germline, CDR1 is LNHNV, CDR2 YYDKDF (reference sequence). CDR3 sequence (DNA): TGTGCCACCAGCAGAGATCGACAGGGGGTTGATGGCTACACCTTC. Translation gives CATSRDRQGVDGYTF.

The chain joins TRBV25-1 to TRBJ2-3; tentatively, D is TRBD1 (5 bases). V lost 5 bases and J lost 1, with 13 bases in between. CDR1 and CDR2 (germline): MGHDK, SYGVNS. The CDR3 runs 15 residues. In nucleotides, the CDR3 is TGTGCCAGCAGTCCCACAGACAGTGGCACAGATACGCAGTATTTT. Protein product: CASSPTDSGTDTQYF.

The chain employs TRBV25-1 and TRBJ1-4; D possibly corresponds to TRBD1 (6 bases). Germline lookup yields CDR1 MGHDK and CDR2 SYGVNS. CDR3 length: 14 amino acids. Trimming removed 6 bases from V and 7 bases from J, with 15 bases in between. The CDR3 sequence is CASSPSRGSEKLFF. DNA for the CDR3: TGTGCCAGCAGCCCAAGCAGGGGCAGTGAAAAACTGTTTTTT.

This clone was picked up one time. V is TRBV4-1 and J is TRBJ2-7; 14 bases are shared with TRBD2. CDR1 and CDR2 (germline): MGHRA, YSYEKL. Trimming at V came to 0 bases and at J to 6 bases, leaving 4 bases not matched to a gene. The CDR3 totals 16 residues. Written as DNA, the CDR3 is TGCGCCAGCAGCCAAGATCTGGGGACTAGCGGGGGCGAGCAGTACTTC. Translating gives CASSQDLGTSGGEQYF.

The gene calls are TRBV6-6 and TRBJ2-7; TRBD1 might be the D (6 bases). Germline values: CDR1 MNHNY, CDR2 SVGAGI (reference sequence). Trimming stripped 7 bases from V and 0 bases from J, with 13 bases between. This CDR3 region has 14 residues. The CDR3 sequence is CASKGTTNSYEQYF. DNA for the CDR3: TGTGCCAGCAAGGGGACAACGAACTCCTACGAGCAGTACTTC.

The chain has TRBV2 and TRBJ2-7; the D is unclear. Germline V gene sequence: CDR1 SNHLY, CDR2 FYNNEI. The germline V and J ends were trimmed by 7 bases and 5 bases, with 15 bases remaining between them. CDR3 length equals 13 residues. CDR3 nucleotides: TGTGCCAGCATGAAGGTTCAGACTGACGAGCAGTACTTC. Protein product: CASMKVQTDEQYF. Filled out from reference TRBV2 and TRBJ2-7, the complete variable domain reads EPEVTQTPSHQVTQMGQEVILRCVPISNHLYFYWYRQILGQKVEFLVSFYNNEISEKSEIFDDQFSVERPDGSNFTLKIRSTKLEDSAMYFCASMKVQTDEQYFGPGTRLTVT.

The chain couples TRBV7-3 to TRBJ2-3; TRBD2 matches at 9 bases. This CDR3 has 16 residues. The junction had 11 bases not matched to a gene; V was cut back by 7 bases and J by 3 bases. Germline V lookup: CDR1 SGHTA, CDR2 FQGTGA. The CDR3 sequence: CASIHLEREETDTQYF. The CDR3 DNA is TGTGCCAGCATCCACTTGGAGCGGGAGGAGACAGATACGCAGTATTTT.

With respect to this clone: This specimen includes other DNA sequences encoding the same CDR3. The V gene is TRBV5-1, the J gene TRBJ2-5; D is uncertain. Germline V CDR1 and CDR2: SGHRS, YFSETQ. This CDR3 has 13 amino acids. Trimming cost V 0 bases and J 5 bases, with 8 bases left between them. For the CDR3, the DNA is TGCGCCAGCAGCTTGGGGTTGCGGGAGACCCAGTACTTC. Encoded protein: CASSLGLRETQYF.

This sequence joins TRBV4-2 and TRBJ1-3; TRBD1 agrees at 10 bases. The trim removed 4 bases at V and 4 bases at J, leaving 7 bases unmatched. CDR1 is LGHNA and CDR2 is YNFKEQ in the germline V gene. The CDR3 has 16 residues. Here the CDR3 DNA reads TGTGCCAGCAGCCTCGACAGGGGGCTCTTAGGAAACACCATATATTTT. Translated, it gives CASSLDRGLLGNTIYF.

The chain uses TRBV15 and TRBJ1-1; 7 bases match TRBD1. Germline loops: CDR1 LNHNV, CDR2 YYDKDF (reference sequence). With 2 bases clipped from V and 5 bases from J, the junction kept 8 bases outside the gene matches. The CDR3 totals 15 residues. The CDR3 reads CATSRPQTGKTEAFF. The CDR3 DNA sequence: TGTGCCACCAGCAGACCTCAGACAGGGAAGACTGAAGCTTTCTTT. The variable domain in full, completed from reference TRBV15 and TRBJ1-1, reads DAMVIQNPRYQVTQFGKPVTLSCSQTLNHNVMYWYQQKSSQAPKLLFHYYDKDFNNEADTPDNFQSRRPNTSFCFLDIRSPGLGDTAMYLCATSRPQTGKTEAFFGQGTRLTVV.

V is TRBV19 and J is TRBJ2-1, with 11 bases lining up with TRBD2. The trim removed 8 bases at V and 6 bases at J, leaving 6 bases unmatched. CDR1 is LNHDA and CDR2 is SQIVND in the germline V gene (reference sequence). The CDR3 contains 14 residues. The chain's CDR3 is CASGLAGGLNEQFF. The CDR3 nucleotides are TGTGCCAGTGGTTTAGCGGGAGGGCTCAATGAGCAGTTCTTC.

This clone was seen just once. The CDR3 DNA reads TGTGCCAGTAAGCCTAGCGGGATTCGGACCGGGGAGCTGTTTTTT. Protein: CASKPSGIRTGELFF. The chain employs TRBV19 and TRBJ2-2; 9 bases are shared with TRBD2. Germline assignment: CDR1 LNHDA and CDR2 SQIVND (reference sequence). The ends lost 7 bases at V and 5 bases at J; junction bases unmatched: 8. This CDR3 comprises 15 residues.

This rearrangement joins TRBV30 to TRBJ1-5; TRBD1 agrees at 8 bases. This CDR3 has 14 amino acids. The V gene end was trimmed by 3 bases and the J gene end by 11 bases; junction bases not matched to a gene: 12. CDR1 and CDR2 (germline): GTSNPN, SVGIG (reference sequence). The CDR3, as DNA: TGTGCCTGGAGCGAAGGACAGGGTGTTTCGGCCCAGCATTTT. This encodes CAWSEGQGVSAQHF.

The chain carries TRBV18 and TRBJ2-7; maybe TRBD1 (5 bases). The CDR3 spans 14 residues. Germline lookup yields CDR1 KGHSH and CDR2 LQKENI. V was clipped by 2 bases and J by 3 bases, with 11 bases between them. CDR3 amino acids: CASSPSRQGYEQYF. The CDR3 coding sequence is TGTGCCAGCTCACCATCAAGGCAGGGCTACGAGCAGTACTTC.

The CDR3 here is CASSLTANYGYTF. The CDR3 nucleotides are TGTGCCAGCAGTTTGACAGCTAACTATGGCTACACCTTC. This rearrangement joins TRBV28 to TRBJ1-2, with D perhaps TRBD1 (5 bases). Per germline, CDR1 MDHEN and CDR2 SYDVKM. The CDR3 runs 13 residues. Trimming stripped 3 bases from V and 0 bases from J, with 5 bases between.

The sample holds a few counts of this clone. This chain joins TRBV14 and TRBJ1-5, with TRBD1 identical over 8 bases. Trimming took 3 bases from V and 5 from J; bases not matched to a gene: 0. This CDR3 has 13 amino acids. Germline assignment: CDR1 SGHDN and CDR2 FVKESK. Written as DNA, the CDR3 is TGTGCCAGCAGCCAGACAGGGGATCAGCCCCAGCATTTT. This codes for CASSQTGDQPQHF.

The chain carries TRBV6-1 and TRBJ1-1, with D possibly matching TRBD1 (5 bases). This CDR3 is 13 amino acids long. V was pared by 0 bases and J by 11 bases, with 13 bases between. Germline assignment: CDR1 MNHNS and CDR2 SASEGT. DNA for the CDR3: TGTGCCAGCAGTGAAGCGGCAGGGTTCTGGGCTTTCTTT. Translation gives CASSEAAGFWAFF.

This clone was seen a few times. The chain employs TRBV5-4 and TRBJ2-7; 13 nucleotides agree with TRBD2. The V gene end was trimmed by 4 bases and the J gene end by 3 bases; junction bases not matched to a gene: 13. Germline loops: CDR1 SGHNT, CDR2 YYREEE (reference sequence). The CDR3 totals 18 residues. The CDR3 nucleotides read TGTGCCAGCAGCCCGGGACTAGCGGGGAGTACTTCCTTCTACGAGCAGTACTTC. Protein sequence: CASSPGLAGSTSFYEQYF.

The genes are TRBV29-1 and TRBJ2-7, with 8 bases identical to TRBD1. With 3 bases clipped from V and 2 bases from J, the junction kept 9 bases outside the gene matches. The CDR3 length is 15 residues. Germline assignment: CDR1 SQVTM and CDR2 ANQGSEA. This CDR3 reads CSVDGGQGKAYEQYF. For the CDR3, the DNA is TGCAGCGTTGATGGAGGACAGGGTAAGGCCTACGAGCAGTACTTC.